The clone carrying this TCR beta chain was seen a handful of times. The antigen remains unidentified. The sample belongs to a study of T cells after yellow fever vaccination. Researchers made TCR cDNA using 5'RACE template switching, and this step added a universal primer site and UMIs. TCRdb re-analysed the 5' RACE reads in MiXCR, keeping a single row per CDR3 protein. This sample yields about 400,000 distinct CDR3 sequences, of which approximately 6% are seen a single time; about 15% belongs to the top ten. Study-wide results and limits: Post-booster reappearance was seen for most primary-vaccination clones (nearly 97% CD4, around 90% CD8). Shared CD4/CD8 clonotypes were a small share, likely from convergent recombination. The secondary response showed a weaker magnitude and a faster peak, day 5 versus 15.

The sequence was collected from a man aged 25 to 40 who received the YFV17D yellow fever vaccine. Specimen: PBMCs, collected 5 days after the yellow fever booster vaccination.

The CDR3: CASSSRLAEANTGELFF. The CDR3 bases are TGTGCCAGCAGTTCCAGACTAGCGGAGGCGAACACCGGGGAGCTGTTTTTT. The chain recombines TRBV28 with TRBJ2-2; 9 positions agree with TRBD2. In germline, CDR1 is MDHEN, CDR2 SYDVKM. CDR3 length: 17 residues. V gave up 4 bases and J gave up 0 bases; unmatched junction bases: 6.